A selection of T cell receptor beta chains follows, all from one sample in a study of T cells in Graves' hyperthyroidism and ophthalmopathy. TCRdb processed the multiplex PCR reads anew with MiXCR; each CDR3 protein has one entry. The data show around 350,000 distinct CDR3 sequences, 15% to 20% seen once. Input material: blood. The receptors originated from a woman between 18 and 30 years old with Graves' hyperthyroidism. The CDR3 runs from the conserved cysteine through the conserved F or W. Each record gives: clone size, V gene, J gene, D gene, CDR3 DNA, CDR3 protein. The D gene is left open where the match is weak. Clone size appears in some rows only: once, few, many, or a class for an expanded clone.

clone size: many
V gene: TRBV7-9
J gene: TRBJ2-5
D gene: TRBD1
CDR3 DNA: TGTGCCAGCAGCGGCCGGGACAGGGGCAAGACCCAGTACTTC
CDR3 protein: CASSGRDRGKTQYF

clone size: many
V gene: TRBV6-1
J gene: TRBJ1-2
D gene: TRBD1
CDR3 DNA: TGTGCCAGCAGTGTCCCCGAGGACAGGGGATTTCATGGCTACACCTTC
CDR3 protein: CASSVPEDRGFHGYTF

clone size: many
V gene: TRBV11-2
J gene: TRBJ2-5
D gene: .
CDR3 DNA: TGTGCCAGCAGCTTAGTTACCGGGGAGACCCAGTACTTC
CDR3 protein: CASSLVTGETQYF

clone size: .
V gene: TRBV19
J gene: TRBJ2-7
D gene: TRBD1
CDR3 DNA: TGTGCCAGTAAAAAGGACAGGGGGTCCTACGAGCAGTACTTC
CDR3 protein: CASKKDRGSYEQYF

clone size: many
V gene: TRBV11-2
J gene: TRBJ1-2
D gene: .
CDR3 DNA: TGTGCCAGCAGCTTAGAGGGTGGCTACACCTTC
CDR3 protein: CASSLEGGYTF

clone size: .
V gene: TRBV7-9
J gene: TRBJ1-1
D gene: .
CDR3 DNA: TGTGCCAGCAGCCAAACCGCCCAAAAAAACACTGAAGCTTTCTTT
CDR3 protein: CASSQTAQKNTEAFF

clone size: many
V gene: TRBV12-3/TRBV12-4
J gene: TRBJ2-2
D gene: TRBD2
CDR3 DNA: TGTGCCAGCAGTTTACTAGCGGGCACCGGGGAGCTGTTTTTT
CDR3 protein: CASSLLAGTGELFF

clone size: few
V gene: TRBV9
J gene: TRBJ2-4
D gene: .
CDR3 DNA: TGTGCCAGCAGCCCCCGCCCACAGGGGCGCGGGGTAGCCAAAAACATTCAGTACTTC
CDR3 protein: CASSPRPQGRGVAKNIQYF

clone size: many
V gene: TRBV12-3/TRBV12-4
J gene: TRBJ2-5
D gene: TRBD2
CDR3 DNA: TGTGCCAGCAGTTTAATTAGCGGGGCGGAGACCCAGTACTTC
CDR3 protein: CASSLISGAETQYF

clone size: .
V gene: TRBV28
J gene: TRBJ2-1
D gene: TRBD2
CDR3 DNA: TGTGCCAGCAGTTCGGGAGGTGATGAGCAGTTCTTC
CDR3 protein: CASSSGGDEQFF

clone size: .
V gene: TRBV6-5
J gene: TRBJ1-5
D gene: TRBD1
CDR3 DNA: TGTGCCAGCAGTTACTCGGGACAGGGTAGTTGGCCCCAGCATTTT
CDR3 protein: CASSYSGQGSWPQHF

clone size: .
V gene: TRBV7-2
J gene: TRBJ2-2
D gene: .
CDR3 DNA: TGTGCCAGCAGCTTAGCCCTTATTCCGGGTCCGCCAGACGGGGAGCTGTTTTTT
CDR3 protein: CASSLALIPGPPDGELFF

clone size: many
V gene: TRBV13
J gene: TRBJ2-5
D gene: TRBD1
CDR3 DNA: TGTGCCAGCGCCACCGGGACAGGGGGTTCAGAGACCCAGTACTTC
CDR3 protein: CASATGTGGSETQYF

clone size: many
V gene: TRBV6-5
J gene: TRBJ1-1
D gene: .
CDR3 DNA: TGTGCCAGCAGGAGGGGCGGTCACACTGAAGCTTTCTTT
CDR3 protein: CASRRGGHTEAFF

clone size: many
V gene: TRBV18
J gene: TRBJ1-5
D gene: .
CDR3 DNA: TGTGCCAGCTCACCGTCCGGTAAGCCCCAGCATTTT
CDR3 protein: CASSPSGKPQHF

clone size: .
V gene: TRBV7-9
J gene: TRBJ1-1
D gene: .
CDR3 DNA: TGTGCCAGCAGCCCTTTAACCGGGACTTATGAAGCTTTCTTT
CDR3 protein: CASSPLTGTYEAFF

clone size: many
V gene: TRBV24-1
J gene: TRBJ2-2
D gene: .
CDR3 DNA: TGTGCCACCAGTGAATTGGCTTATGCGAACACCGGGGAGCTGTTTTTT
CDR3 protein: CATSELAYANTGELFF

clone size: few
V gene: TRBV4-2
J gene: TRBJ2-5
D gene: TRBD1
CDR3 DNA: TGTGCCAGCAGCCAGGCCGGGACAGGGGTTATTTCGGAGACCCAGTACTTC
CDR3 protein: CASSQAGTGVISETQYF

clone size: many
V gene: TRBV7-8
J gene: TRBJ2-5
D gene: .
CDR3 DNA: TGTGCCAGCAGCTCAGGGAATCGGGAGACCCAGTACTTC
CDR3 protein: CASSSGNRETQYF

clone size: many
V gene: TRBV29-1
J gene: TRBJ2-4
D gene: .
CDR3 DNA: TGCAGCGTTGAAGACCCAACCGCTCCGGGTCAAAACATTCAGTACTTC
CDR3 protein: CSVEDPTAPGQNIQYF

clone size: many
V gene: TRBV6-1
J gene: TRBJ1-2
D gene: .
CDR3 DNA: TGTGCCAGCAGAAAAGACACCTCGGGAGGAGGCTACACCTTC
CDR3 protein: CASRKDTSGGGYTF

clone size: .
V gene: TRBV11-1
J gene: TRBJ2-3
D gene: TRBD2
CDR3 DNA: TGTGCCAGCAGCTTCACCCTAGCGGGGGCGACAGATACGCAGTATTTT
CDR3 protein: CASSFTLAGATDTQYF

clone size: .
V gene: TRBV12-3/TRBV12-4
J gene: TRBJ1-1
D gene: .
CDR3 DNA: TGTGCCAGCAGTACGTCCTTGGGGAACACTGAAGCTTTCTTT
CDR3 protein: CASSTSLGNTEAFF

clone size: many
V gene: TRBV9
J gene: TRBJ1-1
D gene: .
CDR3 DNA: TGTGCCAGCAGCGTAGAGGGTGACTTCAACACTGAAGCTTTCTTT
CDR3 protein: CASSVEGDFNTEAFF

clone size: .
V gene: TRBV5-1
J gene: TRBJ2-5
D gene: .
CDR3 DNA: TGCGCCAGCAGATCAGGGGACCTACAAGAGACCCAGTACTTC
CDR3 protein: CASRSGDLQETQYF

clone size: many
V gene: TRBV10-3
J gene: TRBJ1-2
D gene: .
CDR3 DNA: TGTGCCATCAGTGAGTCGCGGGGAAGAGAAGGCTACACCTTC
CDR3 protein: CAISESRGREGYTF

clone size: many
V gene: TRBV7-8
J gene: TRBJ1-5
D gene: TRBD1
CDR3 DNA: TGTGCCAGCAGCTTAGTTGGGACAGGGGGACAGCCCCAGCATTTT
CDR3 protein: CASSLVGTGGQPQHF

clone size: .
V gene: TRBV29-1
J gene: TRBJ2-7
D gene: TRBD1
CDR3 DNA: TGCAGCGTTGAGGCAGGGGGCAGCGACGAGCAGTACTTC
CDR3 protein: CSVEAGGSDEQYF

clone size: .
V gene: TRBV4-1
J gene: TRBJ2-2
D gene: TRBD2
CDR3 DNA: TGCGCCAGCAGCTTAGGACTAGCGGGGGGGAGAGCGAACACCGGGGAGCTGTTTTTT
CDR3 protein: CASSLGLAGGRANTGELFF

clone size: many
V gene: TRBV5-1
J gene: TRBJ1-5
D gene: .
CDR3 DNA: TGCGCCAGCAGCTTGGCAGGGCTCCCGAATCAGCCCCAGCATTTT
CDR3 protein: CASSLAGLPNQPQHF

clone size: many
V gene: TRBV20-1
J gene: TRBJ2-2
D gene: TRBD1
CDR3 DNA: TGCAGTGCTAGTGGGGGACAGGGGACCGGGGAGCTGTTTTTT
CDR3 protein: CSASGGQGTGELFF

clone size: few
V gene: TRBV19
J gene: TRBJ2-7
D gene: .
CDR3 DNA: TGTGCCAGTAGCGGTCTGGTCGGCGAGCAGTACTTC
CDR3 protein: CASSGLVGEQYF

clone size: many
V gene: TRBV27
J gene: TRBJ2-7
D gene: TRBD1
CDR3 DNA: TGTGCCAGCAGAAGGTGGTTAGGGGGCCGCTCCTACGAGCAGTACTTC
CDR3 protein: CASRRWLGGRSYEQYF

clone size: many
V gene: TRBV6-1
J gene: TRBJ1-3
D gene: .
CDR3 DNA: TGTGCCAGCAGTGAAATGACAGGAGAGAGAAACACCATATATTTT
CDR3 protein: CASSEMTGERNTIYF

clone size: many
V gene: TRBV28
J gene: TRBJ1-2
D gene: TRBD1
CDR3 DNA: TGTGCCAGCAGTGTCGGGGACAGGGTTTTAGGCTACACCTTC
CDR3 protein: CASSVGDRVLGYTF

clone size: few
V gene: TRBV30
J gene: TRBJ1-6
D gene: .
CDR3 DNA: TGTGCCTGGACAGGCGACTATAATTCACCCCTCCACTTT
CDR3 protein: CAWTGDYNSPLHF

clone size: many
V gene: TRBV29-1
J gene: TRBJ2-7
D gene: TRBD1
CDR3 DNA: TGCAGCGTTGAAGATGGGACAGGGGGCGCTTATCAGTACTTC
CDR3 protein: CSVEDGTGGAYQYF

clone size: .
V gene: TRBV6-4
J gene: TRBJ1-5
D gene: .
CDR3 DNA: TGTGCCAGCAGTGACCGGGGGGTAACAGATTATAGCAATCAGCCCCAGCATTTT
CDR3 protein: CASSDRGVTDYSNQPQHF

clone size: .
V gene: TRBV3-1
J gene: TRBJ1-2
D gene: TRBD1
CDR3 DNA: TGTGCCAGCAGCCATAGACAGGGGGCGCGTGACTATGGCTACACCTTC
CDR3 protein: CASSHRQGARDYGYTF

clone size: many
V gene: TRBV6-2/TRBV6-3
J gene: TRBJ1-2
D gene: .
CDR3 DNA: TGTGCCAGCAGTTCCCGAGCCGGGACAAATTCCTTGGGCTATGGCTACACCTTC
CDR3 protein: CASSSRAGTNSLGYGYTF

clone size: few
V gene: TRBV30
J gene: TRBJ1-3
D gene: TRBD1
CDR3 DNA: TGTGCCTGGGGATACGGGACAGACTCTGGAAACACCATATATTTT
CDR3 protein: CAWGYGTDSGNTIYF

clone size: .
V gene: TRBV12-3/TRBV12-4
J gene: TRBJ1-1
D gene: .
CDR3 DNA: TGTGCCAGCAGCCCGCGTAAGGTCGACACTGAAGCTTTCTTT
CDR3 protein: CASSPRKVDTEAFF

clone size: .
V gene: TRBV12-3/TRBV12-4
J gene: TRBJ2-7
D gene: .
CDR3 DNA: TGTGCCAGCACAACAGGGCTCTACGAGCAGTACTTC
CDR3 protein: CASTTGLYEQYF

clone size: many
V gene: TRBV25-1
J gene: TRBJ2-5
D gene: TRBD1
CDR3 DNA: TGTGCCAGCAGTGATCCGGGACAGGGAATAGAGACCCAGTACTTC
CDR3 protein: CASSDPGQGIETQYF

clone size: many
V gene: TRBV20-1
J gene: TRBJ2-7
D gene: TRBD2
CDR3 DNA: TGCAGTGCTAGATCGAGGACTAGCGGGTCTTATACCTACGAGCAGTACTTC
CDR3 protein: CSARSRTSGSYTYEQYF

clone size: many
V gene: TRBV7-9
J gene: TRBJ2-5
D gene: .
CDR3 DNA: TGTGCCAGCAGCTTCACGATCCGGGAGACCCAGTACTTC
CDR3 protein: CASSFTIRETQYF

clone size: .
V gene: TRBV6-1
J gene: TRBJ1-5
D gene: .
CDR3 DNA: TGTGCCAGCAGCTCCCGTCCATCGACAGACCCCTCTCAGCATTTT
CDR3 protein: CASSSRPSTDPSQHF

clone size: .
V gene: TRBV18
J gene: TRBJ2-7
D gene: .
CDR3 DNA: TGTGCCAGCTCACCACGGGGAGAGGAGCAGTACTTC
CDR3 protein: CASSPRGEEQYF

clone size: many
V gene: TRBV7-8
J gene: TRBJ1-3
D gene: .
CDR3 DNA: TGTGCCAGTGGGGCAGGTTTTGGAAACACCATATATTTT
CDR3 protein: CASGAGFGNTIYF

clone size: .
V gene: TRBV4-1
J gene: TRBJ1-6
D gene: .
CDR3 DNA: TGCGCCAGCAGCCAAGTAACCTCCTATAATTCACCCCTCCACTTT
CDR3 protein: CASSQVTSYNSPLHF

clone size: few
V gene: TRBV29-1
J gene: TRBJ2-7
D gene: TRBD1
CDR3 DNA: TGCAGCGCCTCCGGGACAGGGGGCACAGGAAGCTACGAGCAGTACTTC
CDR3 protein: CSASGTGGTGSYEQYF

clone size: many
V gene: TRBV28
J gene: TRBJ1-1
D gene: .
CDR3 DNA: TGTGCCAGCAGTTGGAGGACTGAAGCTTTCTTT
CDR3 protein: CASSWRTEAFF

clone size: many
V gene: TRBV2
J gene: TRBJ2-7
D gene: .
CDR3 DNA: TGTGCCAGCACTGATCCACGGGGTCGCAGGTACGAGCAGTACTTC
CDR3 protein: CASTDPRGRRYEQYF

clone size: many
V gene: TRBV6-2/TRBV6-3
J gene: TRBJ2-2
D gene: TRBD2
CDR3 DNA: TGTGCCAGCAGTCAGGGACTAGCGGGGAAGAACACCGGGGAGCTGTTTTTT
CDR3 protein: CASSQGLAGKNTGELFF

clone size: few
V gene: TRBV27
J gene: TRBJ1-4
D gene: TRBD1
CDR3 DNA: TGTGCCAGCAGTCCGACAGGGATCCAAGGCACTAATGAAAAACTGTTTTTT
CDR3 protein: CASSPTGIQGTNEKLFF

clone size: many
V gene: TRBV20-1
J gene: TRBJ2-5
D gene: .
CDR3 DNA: TGCAGTGCTAATTCGGGACTTGGCGTGCGAGAGACCCAGTACTTC
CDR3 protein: CSANSGLGVRETQYF

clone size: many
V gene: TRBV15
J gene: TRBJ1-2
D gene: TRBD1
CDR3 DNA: TGTGCCACCAGCAGAGATATGGCAGGGGGCAGGTATGGCTACACCTTC
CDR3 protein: CATSRDMAGGRYGYTF